Following are 8 T cell receptor beta chains from one sample sequenced in a study of T cells after yellow fever vaccination. TCRdb used MiXCR to reprocess the 5' RACE reads, holding one entry per CDR3 protein. The sample records some 340,000 distinct CDR3 sequences, roughly 10% being singletons. The sample was CD4+ T cells sorted from PBMCs, taken 45 days after the yellow fever booster vaccination. These receptors were obtained from a man in his late teens or twenties who received the YFV17D yellow fever vaccine.

This clonotype came up many times. The chain has TRBV29-1 and TRBJ2-1; weak D call: TRBD2 (5 bases). Germline V gene sequence: CDR1 SQVTM, CDR2 ANQGSEA. V was cut by 0 bases and J by 3 bases, with 18 bases left in between. The CDR3 totals 17 residues. CDR3 DNA: TGCAGCGTTGAAGATCGGATCCGGACTCCGGACTACAATGAGCAGTTCTTC. Its translation: CSVEDRIRTPDYNEQFF.

A few counts support this clonotype. The chain combines TRBV6-6 with TRBJ1-1; D remains ambiguous. CDR1 and CDR2 (germline): MNHNY, SVGAGI (reference sequence). CDR3 size: 14 residues. V was trimmed by 8 bases and J by 1 base, leaving 14 bases between them. CDR3 in amino acids: CASQNPSANTEAFF. The CDR3, as DNA: TGTGCCAGCCAGAACCCCTCCGCGAACACTGAAGCTTTCTTT.

This clonotype showed up just a few times. This chain connects TRBV11-2 to TRBJ2-7, with D perhaps matching TRBD2 (6 bases). The CDR3 extends over 14 amino acids. Germline V gives CDR1 SGHAT, CDR2 FQNNGV. Trimming cost V 0 bases and J 9 bases, with 15 bases left between them. The DNA for the CDR3 is TGTGCCAGCAGCTTAGAGGGACTGCCTTTGTGGCAGTACTTC. Translation: CASSLEGLPLWQYF.

This chain uses TRBV3-1 with TRBJ1-2, with TRBD1 identical over 9 bases. The CDR3 extends over 15 amino acids. Germline V gene lookup returns CDR1 LGHDT and CDR2 YNNKEL (reference sequence). The V segment lost 4 bases and the J segment 2 bases; nucleotides outside the gene matches: 5. The DNA for the CDR3 is TGTGCCAGCAGCCCTGTGGGACAGGGAAACTATGGCTACACCTTC. It codes for CASSPVGQGNYGYTF.

In this sample, this clonotype turned up a few times. This sequence joins TRBV11-2 and TRBJ2-5; 13 bases fit TRBD2. The length of the CDR3 is 16 residues. J lost 5 bases, V lost 5 bases, and 8 bases had no gene match. Germline V lookup: CDR1 SGHAT, CDR2 FQNNGV. CDR3 sequence (DNA): TGTGCCAGCAGCCTCTTACTAGCGGGGGGGCCGGAGACCCAGTACTTC. It encodes CASSLLLAGGPETQYF.

The CDR3 nucleotides read TGCGCCAGCAGCCGAGTGCGGGGGCAGGGCTATGGCTACACCTTC. Translation gives CASSRVRGQGYGYTF. The chain employs TRBV4-3 and TRBJ1-2; perhaps TRBD1 as D (6 bases). V was cut by 4 bases and J by 4 bases, with 16 bases left in between. This CDR3 comprises 15 residues. Germline CDR1 reads LGHNA; CDR2 reads YSLEER.

This rearrangement joins TRBV7-2 to TRBJ1-2, with 8 bases identical to TRBD1. This CDR3 has 13 amino acids. Trimming cost V 5 bases and J 5 bases; bases outside gene matches: 4. The germline V gene encodes CDR1 SGHTA and CDR2 FQGNSA. This chain's CDR3 is CASSGDRRYGYTF. As DNA, the CDR3 is TGTGCCAGCAGCGGGGACAGGCGGTATGGCTACACCTTC.

This clonotype came up many times. The rearrangement uses TRBV7-2 and TRBJ2-7; D call uncertain. Germline-derived CDR1 and CDR2 are SGHTA and FQGNSA. The CDR3 length is 14 residues. V was cut by 5 bases and J by 7 bases, with 18 bases left in between. Written as DNA, the CDR3 is TGTGCCAGCAGCGGCGACCCGGCGGTGGGGGAGCAGTACGTC. This sequence encodes CASSGDPAVGEQYV.